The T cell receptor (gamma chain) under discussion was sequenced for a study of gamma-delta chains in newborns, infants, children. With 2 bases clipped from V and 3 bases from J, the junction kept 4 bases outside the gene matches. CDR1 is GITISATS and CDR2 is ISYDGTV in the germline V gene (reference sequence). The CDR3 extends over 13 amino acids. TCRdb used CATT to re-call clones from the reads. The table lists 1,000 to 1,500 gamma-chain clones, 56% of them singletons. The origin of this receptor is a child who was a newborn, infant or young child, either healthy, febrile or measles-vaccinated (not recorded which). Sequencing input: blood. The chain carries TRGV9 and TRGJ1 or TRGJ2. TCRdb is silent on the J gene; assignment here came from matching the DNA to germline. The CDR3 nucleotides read TGTGCCTTGTGGGAGGCCCTTTATTATAAGAAACTCTTT. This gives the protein CALWEALYYKKLF.